These T cell receptor beta chains were read from a single sample in a study of T-cell reconstitution after alpha-beta-depleted transplantation in children. TCRdb used MiXCR to reprocess the PCR reads, holding one entry per CDR3 protein. The sample has hundreds of thousands of distinct CDR3 sequences; about a sixth are singletons. This material consisted of PBMCs, mostly from graft donor cells, taken 360 days after TCRalphabeta/CD19-depleted stem cell transplant. The receptors originated from a male patient aged 2 to 9 who had a stem cell transplant for acute lymphoblastic leukemia, so the T cells may come from the graft donor. The CDR3 runs from the conserved cysteine through the conserved F or W. Each record gives: V gene, clone size, J gene, D gene, CDR3 DNA, CDR3 protein. A D gene is named only where the DNA matches it firmly. Rows may omit the clone size; those that give it use once, few, many or a size class.

v_gene: TRBV7-8
abundance: .
j_gene: TRBJ2-7
d_gene: TRBD2
CDR3nt: TGTGCCAGCAGCTTAGGGGGACTAGCGGGAGTCTACGAGCAGTACTTC
CDR3aa: CASSLGGLAGVYEQYF

v_gene: TRBV27
abundance: .
j_gene: TRBJ2-3
d_gene: .
CDR3nt: TGTGCCAGCAGTTCCTCGTCAGATACGCAGTATTTT
CDR3aa: CASSSSSDTQYF

v_gene: TRBV6-5
abundance: many
j_gene: TRBJ2-3
d_gene: .
CDR3nt: TGTGCCAGCAGTTCAGCATGGCGGGCAGGGATTAAGCAGTATTTT
CDR3aa: CASSSAWRAGIKQYF

v_gene: TRBV5-4
abundance: .
j_gene: TRBJ2-1
d_gene: TRBD1
CDR3nt: TGTGCCAGCAGCTTGTCTACAGGGGGCTCCTACAATGAGCAGTTCTTC
CDR3aa: CASSLSTGGSYNEQFF

v_gene: TRBV29-1
abundance: few
j_gene: TRBJ2-4
d_gene: .
CDR3nt: TGCAGCGTTGAGTCTCGACTCCTAGCCAAAAACATTCAGTACTTC
CDR3aa: CSVESRLLAKNIQYF

v_gene: TRBV12-3/TRBV12-4
abundance: .
j_gene: TRBJ2-7
d_gene: TRBD2
CDR3nt: TGTGCCAGCAGTTTCCCCGGGACTAGTAGGACCCTGAACGAGCAGTACTTC
CDR3aa: CASSFPGTSRTLNEQYF

v_gene: TRBV5-1
abundance: many
j_gene: TRBJ2-3
d_gene: TRBD1
CDR3nt: TGCGCCAGCAGACAACAGGGGAACACAGATACGCAGTATTTT
CDR3aa: CASRQQGNTDTQYF

v_gene: TRBV4-2
abundance: .
j_gene: TRBJ2-2
d_gene: .
CDR3nt: TGTGCCAGCAGCCAAGGAGACTGGACTCCGAACACCGGGGAGCTGTTTTTT
CDR3aa: CASSQGDWTPNTGELFF

v_gene: TRBV20-1
abundance: many
j_gene: TRBJ1-6
d_gene: TRBD1
CDR3nt: TGCAGTGCTTACGGGACAGGGGGGTCTTATTCACCCCTCCACTTT
CDR3aa: CSAYGTGGSYSPLHF

v_gene: TRBV3-1
abundance: .
j_gene: TRBJ2-1
d_gene: .
CDR3nt: TGTGCCAGCAGCCGGACTCCGTACAATGAGCAGTTCTTC
CDR3aa: CASSRTPYNEQFF

v_gene: TRBV6-5
abundance: .
j_gene: TRBJ2-3
d_gene: .
CDR3nt: TGTGCCAGCAGTTACCCCCCACGGGTAGCCCGGGCGGAGGATACGCAGTATTTT
CDR3aa: CASSYPPRVARAEDTQYF

v_gene: TRBV7-9
abundance: many
j_gene: TRBJ2-2
d_gene: .
CDR3nt: TGTGCCAGCAGCTTAAAAGGGAGCGGGGAGCTGTTTTTT
CDR3aa: CASSLKGSGELFF

v_gene: TRBV7-8
abundance: few
j_gene: TRBJ2-1
d_gene: .
CDR3nt: TGTGCCAGCAGCTTTCCGAGACTAGAGAAGGTCAATGAGCAGTTCTTC
CDR3aa: CASSFPRLEKVNEQFF

v_gene: TRBV15
abundance: .
j_gene: TRBJ1-5
d_gene: TRBD1
CDR3nt: TGTGCCACCAGCCGACAGGGTCAGGGGACCCATCAGCCCCAGCATTTT
CDR3aa: CATSRQGQGTHQPQHF

v_gene: TRBV5-6
abundance: .
j_gene: TRBJ2-3
d_gene: TRBD2
CDR3nt: TGTGCCAGCAGCTTGGGGAGCGGGGGCAGCACAGATACGCAGTATTTT
CDR3aa: CASSLGSGGSTDTQYF

v_gene: TRBV4-1
abundance: .
j_gene: TRBJ2-4
d_gene: .
CDR3nt: TGCGCCAGCAGCCCCGGACGCGGGGTGAAAGTGACGGTAACCAAAAACATTCAGTACTTC
CDR3aa: CASSPGRGVKVTVTKNIQYF

v_gene: TRBV20-1
abundance: many
j_gene: TRBJ2-7
d_gene: TRBD2
CDR3nt: TGCAGTGCTAGAGTGGCTAGCGGGAGGGTCATCCCCAATCACAGGAGCTCCTACGAGCAGTACTTC
CDR3aa: CSARVASGRVIPNHRSSYEQYF

v_gene: TRBV3-1
abundance: few
j_gene: TRBJ1-1
d_gene: .
CDR3nt: TGTGCCAGCAGCCTTGTCCCGCGGGGGACTGAAGCTTTCTTT
CDR3aa: CASSLVPRGTEAFF

v_gene: TRBV7-2
abundance: .
j_gene: TRBJ1-4
d_gene: .
CDR3nt: TGTGCCAGCAGCTTATTAGGGGGGCTGAGCGAAAAACTGTTTTTT
CDR3aa: CASSLLGGLSEKLFF

v_gene: TRBV4-3
abundance: few
j_gene: TRBJ2-7
d_gene: .
CDR3nt: TGCGCCAGCAGCCAAGGGCTCTACGGGACCCCCTACGAGCAGTACTTC
CDR3aa: CASSQGLYGTPYEQYF

v_gene: TRBV20-1
abundance: few
j_gene: TRBJ2-6
d_gene: .
CDR3nt: TGCAGTGCTAGATGGGGCGGAAGCTCTGGGGCCAACGTCCTGACTTTC
CDR3aa: CSARWGGSSGANVLTF

v_gene: TRBV5-1
abundance: many
j_gene: TRBJ2-5
d_gene: .
CDR3nt: TGCGCCAGCAGCCACGCATCGCTCCGACTGGACAAAGAGACCCAGTACTTC
CDR3aa: CASSHASLRLDKETQYF

v_gene: TRBV21-1
abundance: .
j_gene: TRBJ2-1
d_gene: .
CDR3nt: TGTGCCAGCAGTCCAACCACTAGGCCAAATTACAATGAGCAGTTCTTC
CDR3aa: CASSPTTRPNYNEQFF

v_gene: TRBV11-3
abundance: .
j_gene: TRBJ2-1
d_gene: .
CDR3nt: TGTGCCAGCAGCTTAATGACAGGAGTTAATGAGCAGTTCTTC
CDR3aa: CASSLMTGVNEQFF

v_gene: TRBV28
abundance: .
j_gene: TRBJ2-1
d_gene: .
CDR3nt: TGTGCCAGCAGTTTCACCCCGGGCTATGAGCAGTTCTTC
CDR3aa: CASSFTPGYEQFF

v_gene: TRBV6-6
abundance: few
j_gene: TRBJ2-1
d_gene: TRBD2
CDR3nt: TGTGCCAGCCCGGGGACTAGCGGTTCCACGGGGAATGAGCAGTTCTTC
CDR3aa: CASPGTSGSTGNEQFF

v_gene: TRBV5-1
abundance: few
j_gene: TRBJ2-3
d_gene: TRBD2
CDR3nt: TGCGCCAGCAGAACTAGCGGGAGAGGAATCGGCACAGATACGCAGTATTTT
CDR3aa: CASRTSGRGIGTDTQYF

v_gene: TRBV25-1
abundance: many
j_gene: TRBJ2-5
d_gene: .
CDR3nt: TGTGCCAGCAGTGAATGGGAGACCCAGTACTTC
CDR3aa: CASSEWETQYF

v_gene: TRBV20-1
abundance: many
j_gene: TRBJ2-3
d_gene: .
CDR3nt: TGCAGTGCTAGAGAAGCGGGTAGCACAGATACGCAGTATTTT
CDR3aa: CSAREAGSTDTQYF

v_gene: TRBV20-1
abundance: few
j_gene: TRBJ2-6
d_gene: .
CDR3nt: TGCAGTGCTAGCAAAGGGCACTACTCTGGGGCCAACGTCCTGACTTTC
CDR3aa: CSASKGHYSGANVLTF

v_gene: TRBV29-1
abundance: many
j_gene: TRBJ2-7
d_gene: .
CDR3nt: TGCAGCGTTGCCCAGACTATTAACTACGAGCAGTACTTC
CDR3aa: CSVAQTINYEQYF

v_gene: TRBV6-5
abundance: few
j_gene: TRBJ2-7
d_gene: .
CDR3nt: TGTGCCAGCAGTTACTCGGACGGGAGCCCCTACGAGCAGTACTTC
CDR3aa: CASSYSDGSPYEQYF

v_gene: TRBV7-3
abundance: once
j_gene: TRBJ2-1
d_gene: TRBD2
CDR3nt: TGTGCCAGCAGCTTAACCGGGACTAGCGGGATCTCCTACAATGAGCAGTTCTTC
CDR3aa: CASSLTGTSGISYNEQFF

v_gene: TRBV29-1
abundance: .
j_gene: TRBJ2-3
d_gene: .
CDR3nt: TGCAGCGGCTCACGGGGATTCCCCACAGATACGCAGTATTTT
CDR3aa: CSGSRGFPTDTQYF

v_gene: TRBV30
abundance: .
j_gene: TRBJ2-7
d_gene: .
CDR3nt: TGTGCCTGGAGTGCATCCCTAGGGATCTACGAGCAGTACTTC
CDR3aa: CAWSASLGIYEQYF

v_gene: TRBV12-3/TRBV12-4
abundance: many
j_gene: TRBJ2-1
d_gene: .
CDR3nt: TGTGCCAGCAGTTCCCGAGCCTACAATGAGCAGTTCTTC
CDR3aa: CASSSRAYNEQFF

v_gene: TRBV7-9
abundance: many
j_gene: TRBJ2-3
d_gene: .
CDR3nt: TGTGCCAGCAGGCCGTGCAGGGATACGCAGTATTTT
CDR3aa: CASRPCRDTQYF

v_gene: TRBV3-1
abundance: .
j_gene: TRBJ1-1
d_gene: .
CDR3nt: TGTGCCAGCAGCGCAACAGTCAGGGGATTGGCTAAAGCTTTCTTT
CDR3aa: CASSATVRGLAKAFF

v_gene: TRBV18
abundance: few
j_gene: TRBJ1-1
d_gene: .
CDR3nt: TGTGCCAGCTCACCACGGGCGGACACTGAAGCTTTCTTT
CDR3aa: CASSPRADTEAFF

v_gene: TRBV7-9
abundance: .
j_gene: TRBJ2-1
d_gene: TRBD2
CDR3nt: TGTGGCAGCAGCCCCAGGAAGGCTAGCGGTTACAATGAGCAGTTCTTC
CDR3aa: CGSSPRKASGYNEQFF

v_gene: TRBV7-9
abundance: .
j_gene: TRBJ2-1
d_gene: .
CDR3nt: TGTGCCAGCAGCTTCGCCGGGGCCCTCAATGAGCAGTTCTTC
CDR3aa: CASSFAGALNEQFF

v_gene: TRBV5-1
abundance: .
j_gene: TRBJ2-3
d_gene: TRBD1
CDR3nt: TGCGCCAGCAGCCGGACAGGGGGCGTCCCCCCCATTACGCAGTATTTT
CDR3aa: CASSRTGGVPPITQYF

v_gene: TRBV21-1
abundance: few
j_gene: TRBJ2-2
d_gene: .
CDR3nt: TGTGCCAGCAGTTTGAGCCCCGAGGAGTTTTTT
CDR3aa: CASSLSPEEFF

v_gene: TRBV4-1
abundance: .
j_gene: TRBJ1-2
d_gene: .
CDR3nt: TGCGCCAGCAGCCAAGCGGCCATCGGGACACTAGCTAACTATGGCTACACCTTC
CDR3aa: CASSQAAIGTLANYGYTF

v_gene: TRBV28
abundance: .
j_gene: TRBJ2-7
d_gene: TRBD2
CDR3nt: TGTGCCAGCAGTGATATGCCGGGACTAGCGCTTCGGGAGCAGTACTTC
CDR3aa: CASSDMPGLALREQYF

v_gene: TRBV7-9
abundance: .
j_gene: TRBJ2-1
d_gene: TRBD2
CDR3nt: TGTGCCAGCAGCATCGAGCGGGAGCGGGATGAGCAGTTCTTC
CDR3aa: CASSIERERDEQFF

v_gene: TRBV10-3
abundance: .
j_gene: TRBJ2-5
d_gene: .
CDR3nt: TGTGCCATCAGTCCTGGGTTGGGAGAGACCCAGTACTTC
CDR3aa: CAISPGLGETQYF

v_gene: TRBV5-1
abundance: many
j_gene: TRBJ2-5
d_gene: .
CDR3nt: TGCGCCAGCAGCTTGCGGGCCTCAGGGAGAGAGACCCAGTACTTC
CDR3aa: CASSLRASGRETQYF

v_gene: TRBV27
abundance: .
j_gene: TRBJ2-1
d_gene: TRBD2
CDR3nt: TGTGCCAGCAGTTGGTCTAGCGGGAGGTATGGGGATGAGCAGTTCTTC
CDR3aa: CASSWSSGRYGDEQFF

v_gene: TRBV4-2
abundance: .
j_gene: TRBJ2-5
d_gene: TRBD1
CDR3nt: TGTGCCAGCAGCCAAGAAACAGGGGGGTGGTACCAAGAGACCCAGTACTTC
CDR3aa: CASSQETGGWYQETQYF

v_gene: TRBV7-3
abundance: .
j_gene: TRBJ2-3
d_gene: TRBD2
CDR3nt: TGTGCCAGCAGCCTGGGGCCTAGCGGAGCAGATACGCAGTATTTT
CDR3aa: CASSLGPSGADTQYF

v_gene: TRBV7-6
abundance: many
j_gene: TRBJ2-2
d_gene: .
CDR3nt: TGTGCCAGCAGCTTAGACAGGGCCACGATCACCGGGGAGCTGTTTTTT
CDR3aa: CASSLDRATITGELFF

v_gene: TRBV28
abundance: few
j_gene: TRBJ2-7
d_gene: .
CDR3nt: TGTGCCAGCAGTTTTCTTGGCAGGACCTACGAGCAGTACTTC
CDR3aa: CASSFLGRTYEQYF

v_gene: TRBV11-2
abundance: .
j_gene: TRBJ2-5
d_gene: TRBD2
CDR3nt: TGTGCCAGCAGCCCTTCCACCCGACTAGCGGGAGGCATAAATTCTCAAGAGACCCAGTACTTC
CDR3aa: CASSPSTRLAGGINSQETQYF

v_gene: TRBV28
abundance: .
j_gene: TRBJ2-1
d_gene: TRBD1
CDR3nt: TGTGCCAGCAGATCAAGACAGGGGAGCTCCTACAATGAGCAGTTCTTC
CDR3aa: CASRSRQGSSYNEQFF

v_gene: TRBV29-1
abundance: .
j_gene: TRBJ1-2
d_gene: .
CDR3nt: TGCAGCGTTGAAGATCTTACGGGGATCGTTGGAGGCTACACCTTC
CDR3aa: CSVEDLTGIVGGYTF

v_gene: TRBV5-6
abundance: few
j_gene: TRBJ2-3
d_gene: TRBD1
CDR3nt: TGTGCCAGCAGCTTGGGGACTTGGGACAGGGGCCCCACAGATACGCAGTATTTT
CDR3aa: CASSLGTWDRGPTDTQYF